The entry that follows covers one T cell receptor (beta chain) sequence. The data are from a study of blood T cell repertoires in COVID-19. Generated by immunoSEQ multiplex PCR, the TCRdb table keeps only in-frame clones and is missing some. The data hold fewer than 300,000 clones, with more than 75% observed a single time. Unmatched junction bases numbered 9, after V lost 0 bases and J lost 9 bases. The CDR3 consists of 17 residues. CDR1 and CDR2 from the germline V gene are SGHRS and YFSETQ. J is TRBJ1-6 and V is TRBV5-1, with TRBD1 matching 10 bases. The TCR comes from a woman in her thirties or forties with acute COVID-19. Source material: PBMCs or T cells enriched from blood (not recorded which). Here the CDR3 reads CASSLAIGQGGRSPLHF. For the CDR3, the DNA is TGCGCCAGCAGCTTGGCCATCGGACAGGGGGGGCGTTCACCCCTCCACTTT.